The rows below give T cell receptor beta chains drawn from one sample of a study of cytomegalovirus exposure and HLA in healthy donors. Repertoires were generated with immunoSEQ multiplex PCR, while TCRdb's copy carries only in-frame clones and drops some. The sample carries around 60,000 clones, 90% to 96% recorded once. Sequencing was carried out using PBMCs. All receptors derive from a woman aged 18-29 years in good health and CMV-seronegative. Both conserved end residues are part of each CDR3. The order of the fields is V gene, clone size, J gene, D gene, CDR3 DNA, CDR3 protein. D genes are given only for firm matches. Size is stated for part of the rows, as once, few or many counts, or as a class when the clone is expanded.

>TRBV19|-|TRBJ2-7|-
TGTGCCAGTAATCAGAGAACCGGAGCAAGCAACGAGCAGTACTTC
CASNQRTGASNEQYF
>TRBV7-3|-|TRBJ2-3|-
TGTGCCAGCAGCTTAAGTCCCACCAGTCCAGATACGCAGTATTTT
CASSLSPTSPDTQYF
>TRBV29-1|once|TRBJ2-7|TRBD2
TGCAGCGTTGAGGGAGGGCTTAACTACGAGCAGTACTTC
CSVEGGLNYEQYF
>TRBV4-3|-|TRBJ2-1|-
TGCGCCAGCAGCGACCGGGCCACAGGAGACCCTGAGCAGTTCTTC
CASSDRATGDPEQFF
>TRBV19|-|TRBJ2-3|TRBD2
TGTGCCAGTAGTACGCGGGGGACAGATACGCAGTATTTT
CASSTRGTDTQYF
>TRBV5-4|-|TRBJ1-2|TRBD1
TGTGCCAGCAGCCAGGGGGACGGAGACTATGGCTACACCTTC
CASSQGDGDYGYTF
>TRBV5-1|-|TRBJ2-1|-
TGCGCCAGCAGCTTGTCTCCTCACAATGAGCAGTTCTTC
CASSLSPHNEQFF
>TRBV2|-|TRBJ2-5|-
TGTGCCAGCAGTGATCAGCAAGAGACCCAGTACTTC
CASSDQQETQYF
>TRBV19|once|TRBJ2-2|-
TGTGCCAGTATGGGGCGGACGAACACCGGGGAGCTGTTTTTT
CASMGRTNTGELFF
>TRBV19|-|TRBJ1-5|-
TGTGCCAGTAGTATCGGTGTGGTCAGGGGAGGGAGCAATCAGCCCCAGCATTTT
CASSIGVVRGGSNQPQHF
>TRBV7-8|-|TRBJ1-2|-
TGTGCCAGCAGCTTAGCAGGGTGGTCGGGGGGAGCTAACTATGGCTACACCTTC
CASSLAGWSGGANYGYTF
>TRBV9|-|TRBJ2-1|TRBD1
TGTGCCAGCAGCGCCAAATACGGGACAGGGCAAGACAATGAGCAGTTCTTC
CASSAKYGTGQDNEQFF
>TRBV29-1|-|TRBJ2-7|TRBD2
TGCAGCGGGCAACTGGGGGAGGGCGAGCAGTACTTC
CSGQLGEGEQYF
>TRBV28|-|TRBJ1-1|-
TGTGCCAGCAGTGCTGGGGCACAACTGGGCACTGAAGCTTTCTTT
CASSAGAQLGTEAFF
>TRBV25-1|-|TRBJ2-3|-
TGTGCCAGCAGTGAATATGTACCCCCTAGTTACACAGATACGCAGTATTTT
CASSEYVPPSYTDTQYF
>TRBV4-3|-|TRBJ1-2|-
TGCGCCAGCAGCCAAGACCCCAGGTTTGGCTACACCTTC
CASSQDPRFGYTF
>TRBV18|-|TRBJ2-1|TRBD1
TGTGCCAGCTCACCCGGACAGGGGGCCTACAATGAGCAGTTCTTC
CASSPGQGAYNEQFF
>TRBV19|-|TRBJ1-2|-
TGTGCCAGTACCCCCGGGGGTAGCTATGGCTACACCTTC
CASTPGGSYGYTF
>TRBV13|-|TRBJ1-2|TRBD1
TGTGCCAGCAGCTTGGGGGCATACAGGGGCCATAAGGAGAGGGGCTACACCTTC
CASSLGAYRGHKERGYTF
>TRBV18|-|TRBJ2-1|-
TGTGCCTCCCTCCACTCCCCAGACAGCTCCTACAATGAGCAGTTCTTC
CASLHSPDSSYNEQFF
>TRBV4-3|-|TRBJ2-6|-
TGCGCCAGCAGCCAAGATGGGGAGGGGGCTGGGGCCAACGTCCTGACTTTC
CASSQDGEGAGANVLTF
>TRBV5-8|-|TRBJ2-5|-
TGTGCCAGCAGCTTGGTGGGGGGGCCCCAGTACTTC
CASSLVGGPQYF
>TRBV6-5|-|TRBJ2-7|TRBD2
TGTGCCAGCAGTTACTCCCCCAGCGGGACGACCTACGAGCAGTACTTC
CASSYSPSGTTYEQYF
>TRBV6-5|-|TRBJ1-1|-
TGTGCCGTGGGGGGAGGTGAAGCTTTCTTT
CAVGGGEAFF
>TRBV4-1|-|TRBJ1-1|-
TGCGCCAGCAGCCAAGTGGGGCAGATGAACACTGAAGCTTTCTTT
CASSQVGQMNTEAFF
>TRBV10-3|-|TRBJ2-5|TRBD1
TGTGCCATCAGTGAGTGGGGACAGACCGTGGCCCAGTACTTC
CAISEWGQTVAQYF
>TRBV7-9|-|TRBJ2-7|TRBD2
TGTGCCAGCAGCTTAGCGGACCCCTTGCGGGAGCCTACCTACGAGCAGTACTTC
CASSLADPLREPTYEQYF
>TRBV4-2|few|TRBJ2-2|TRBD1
TGTGCCAGCAGCCAAGGGACAGGGGGCGCCGGGGAGCTGTTTTTT
CASSQGTGGAGELFF
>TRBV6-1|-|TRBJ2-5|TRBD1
TGTGCCATCGCAACCCAGGGGGCGGAGACCCAGTACTTC
CAIATQGAETQYF
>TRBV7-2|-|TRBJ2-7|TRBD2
TGTGCCAGCAGCTTTGTTCCCGCGGGAGGGCCGCGGGAGCAGTACTTC
CASSFVPAGGPREQYF
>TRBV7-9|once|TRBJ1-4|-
TGTGCCAGCAGCTTAGGGGCGGGGCCAGCTAATGAAAAACTGTTTTTT
CASSLGAGPANEKLFF
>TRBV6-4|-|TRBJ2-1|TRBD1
TGTGCCAGCAGTGACTCGAGGACAGGGGCCAATGAGCAGTTCTTC
CASSDSRTGANEQFF
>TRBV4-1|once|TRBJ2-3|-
TGCGCCAGCAGCCAAGTCCGGGGAACGGCAGATACGCAGTATTTT
CASSQVRGTADTQYF
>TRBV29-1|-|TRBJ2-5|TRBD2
TGCAGCGTCCCCCCGACTAGCGGGACACAAGAGACCCAGTACTTC
CSVPPTSGTQETQYF
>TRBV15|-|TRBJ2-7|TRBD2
TGTGCCACCAGCAGGGGGACTAGCGGGAGATACGAGCAGTACTTC
CATSRGTSGRYEQYF
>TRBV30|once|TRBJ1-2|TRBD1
TGTGCCTGGGACAGGGACGGCTATGGCTACACCTTC
CAWDRDGYGYTF
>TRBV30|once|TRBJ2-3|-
TGTGCCTGGAGCGGTAGCACAGATACGCAGTATTTT
CAWSGSTDTQYF
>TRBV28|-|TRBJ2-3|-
TGTGCCAGCAGTCCCGGGACTGGGCCAGATACGCAGTATTTT
CASSPGTGPDTQYF
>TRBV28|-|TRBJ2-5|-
TGTGCCAGCAGCCTCGTTGGGAGAGAGACCCGGGGGACCCAGTACTTC
CASSLVGRETRGTQYF
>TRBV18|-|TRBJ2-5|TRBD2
TGTGCCAGCTCACCAGGACTAGCGGGAGCCGGGGAGACCCAGTACTTC
CASSPGLAGAGETQYF
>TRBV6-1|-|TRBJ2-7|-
TGTGCCAGCAGTTATTCTGGGCTCGAGTACTTC
CASSYSGLEYF
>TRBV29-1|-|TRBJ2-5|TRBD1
TGCAGCGTGGACCGGGACAGGCTCCGGGAGACCCAGTACTTC
CSVDRDRLRETQYF
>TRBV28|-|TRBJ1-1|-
TGTGCCAGCAATGGGGGTGGGGGGGTTGAAGCTTTCTTT
CASNGGGGVEAFF